The entry that follows covers one T cell receptor (beta chain) sequence. These data belong to a study of cytotoxic CD8 clonotypes in ibrutinib-treated CLL. The data were produced by immunoSEQ multiplex PCR, yet TCRdb's version contains in-frame clones alone and is incomplete. The table includes 40,000 or so clones, 55% to 75% detected once. Trimming took 2 bases from V and 5 from J, leaving 14 bases between them. This CDR3 has 14 amino acids. Germline loops: CDR1 SGHKS, CDR2 YYEKEE (reference sequence). The sequence was collected from a human donor with chronic lymphocytic leukemia. The chain recombines TRBV5-5 with TRBJ2-7; possibly TRBD2 for D (6 bases). The sequenced sample was PBMCs, obtained at disease progression, from a patient treated with ibrutinib. CDR3 bases: TGTGCCAGCAGCTTCGGGGGTCCCTACCACGAGCAGTACTTC. Its translation: CASSFGGPYHEQYF.